These T cell receptor beta chains were read from a single sample in a study of beta chain features in type 1 diabetes. Profiled with immunoSEQ multiplex PCR; TCRdb holds only in-frame clones, not every one. The sample includes about 700,000 clones, around 15% seen only once; the top ten take approximately 0.022%. Sequenced sample: naive CD4+ T cells from blood. These receptors all stem from a man younger than 35 with type 1 diabetes. The CDR3 runs from the conserved cysteine through the conserved F or W. Fields, in order: J gene, clone size, V gene, D gene, CDR3 protein, CDR3 DNA. The D gene is left open where the match is weak. Rows give clone size only sometimes, using once, few, many, or a class for an expanded clone.

TRBJ2-3,few,TRBV5-4,TRBD2,CASSFPGLAGATDTQYF,TGTGCCAGCAGCTTCCCAGGACTAGCGGGGGCCACAGATACGCAGTATTTT
TRBJ1-1,few,TRBV4-2,NA,CASSQVGWGAFF,TGTGCCAGCAGCCAAGTTGGTTGGGGAGCTTTCTTT
TRBJ2-2,few,TRBV7-3,NA,CASSNTGELFF,TGTGCCAGCAGCAACACCGGGGAGCTGTTTTTT
TRBJ1-4,few,TRBV7-9,NA,CASSFMQGAVEKLFF,TGTGCCAGCAGCTTCATGCAGGGTGCGGTAGAAAAACTGTTTTTT
TRBJ1-6,few,TRBV2,NA,CASGTGLSPLHF,TGTGCCAGCGGGACTGGGCTGTCACCCCTCCACTTT
TRBJ1-1,NA,TRBV5-1,TRBD1,CASSLATGVNTEAFF,TGCGCCAGCAGCTTGGCCACAGGGGTGAACACTGAAGCTTTCTTT
TRBJ1-1,few,TRBV5-4,NA,CASSPRSGGDGYTEAFF,TGTGCCAGCAGCCCACGATCAGGTGGAGACGGTTACACTGAAGCTTTCTTT
TRBJ1-1,few,TRBV28,NA,CASSLDGGAAEAFF,TGTGCCAGCAGTTTAGACGGTGGTGCGGCTGAAGCTTTCTTT
TRBJ1-5,few,TRBV7-2,NA,CASSLILGAWNQPQHF,TGTGCCAGCAGCTTAATTTTAGGGGCCTGGAATCAGCCCCAGCATTTT
TRBJ1-3,few,TRBV4-1,NA,CASSQDRTAGNTIYF,TGCGCCAGCAGCCAAGATCGGACAGCTGGAAACACCATATATTTT
TRBJ1-5,few,TRBV30,NA,CAWSVGLGWDQPQHF,TGTGCCTGGAGTGTAGGGCTGGGGTGGGATCAGCCCCAGCATTTT
TRBJ1-3,NA,TRBV5-1,NA,CASSPIPGGLGGNTIYF,TGCGCCAGCAGCCCAATTCCTGGGGGGCTCGGTGGAAACACCATATATTTT
TRBJ1-2,few,TRBV11-2,NA,CASSLDGSNYGYTF,TGTGCCAGCAGCTTGGACGGATCTAACTATGGCTACACCTTC
TRBJ1-2,few,TRBV30,NA,CACPLMGQRATF,TGTGCCTGTCCCTTGATGGGCCAGCGCGCGACCTTC
TRBJ2-2,NA,TRBV5-6,NA,CASSLLGELFF,TGTGCCAGCAGCTTGCTCGGGGAGCTGTTTTTT
TRBJ2-1,once,TRBV4-2,TRBD2,CASSQLGLAGESYNEQFF,TGTGCCAGCAGCCAATTGGGACTAGCGGGGGAATCCTACAATGAGCAGTTCTTC
TRBJ1-2,few,TRBV12-5,NA,CASGLTGGGYGYTF,TGTGCTAGTGGTTTAACGGGTGGTGGGTATGGCTACACCTTC
TRBJ2-1,few,TRBV5-6,NA,CASSLDLQTSYNEQFF,TGTGCCAGCAGCTTGGACTTACAGACCTCCTACAATGAGCAGTTCTTC
TRBJ1-2,few,TRBV25-1,NA,CASSAPAGKIYGYTF,TGTGCCAGCAGTGCCCCGGCCGGGAAAATCTATGGCTACACCTTC
TRBJ2-4,few,TRBV6-5,NA,CASSGSTGAKNIQYF,TGTGCCAGCAGCGGATCTACAGGGGCCAAAAACATTCAGTACTTC
TRBJ2-2,NA,TRBV29-1,NA,CSVGKLTNTGELFF,TGCAGCGTCGGGAAACTAACGAACACCGGGGAGCTGTTTTTT
TRBJ2-3,few,TRBV10-3,NA,CAISEREDTQYF,TGTGCCATCAGTGAAAGGGAGGATACGCAGTATTTT
TRBJ2-4,NA,TRBV29-1,NA,CSVVGRLSKNIQYF,TGCAGCGTTGTGGGGAGGCTATCCAAAAACATTCAGTACTTC
TRBJ2-7,few,TRBV14,NA,CASSQEGTYEQYF,TGTGCCAGCAGCCAAGAGGGCACCTACGAGCAGTACTTC
TRBJ2-1,NA,TRBV4-1,NA,CASSTGTLYPDDEQFF,TGCGCCAGCAGCACGGGGACACTCTACCCTGATGATGAGCAGTTCTTC
TRBJ1-1,few,TRBV30,NA,CAWNEGFTEAFF,TGTGCCTGGAACGAGGGGTTCACTGAAGCTTTCTTT
TRBJ1-5,NA,TRBV29-1,NA,CSVRGQWGEGNQPQHF,TGCAGCGTTCGCGGACAGTGGGGAGAGGGCAATCAGCCCCAGCATTTT
TRBJ1-4,few,TRBV18,NA,CASSPLIDVNEKLFF,TGTGCCAGCTCACCTCTCATCGACGTTAATGAAAAACTGTTTTTT
TRBJ1-3,few,TRBV2,TRBD1,CATSGQGAISGNTIYF,TGTGCCACCTCGGGACAGGGGGCTATCTCTGGAAACACCATATATTTT
TRBJ2-7,few,TRBV19,NA,CASTLEYGAYEQYF,TGTGCCAGTACCCTGGAGTACGGAGCCTACGAGCAGTACTTC
TRBJ1-1,NA,TRBV13,NA,CASSPRMNAEAFF,TGTGCCAGCAGCCCCAGGATGAACGCTGAAGCTTTCTTT
TRBJ1-4,NA,TRBV4-2,NA,CASSQDLRGNEKLFF,TGTGCCAGCAGCCAAGATCTTCGGGGTAATGAAAAACTGTTTTTT
TRBJ2-7,NA,TRBV19,NA,CASSKQTPGTYEQYF,TGTGCCAGTAGTAAACAAACACCCGGAACCTACGAGCAGTACTTC
TRBJ1-1,NA,TRBV7-9,NA,CASSPPSPEAFF,TGTGCCAGCAGCCCCCCCTCCCCTGAAGCTTTCTTT
TRBJ2-7,NA,TRBV4-1,TRBD1,CASSRTGTGVTYEQYF,TGCGCCAGCAGCCGAACCGGGACAGGGGTAACCTACGAGCAGTACTTC